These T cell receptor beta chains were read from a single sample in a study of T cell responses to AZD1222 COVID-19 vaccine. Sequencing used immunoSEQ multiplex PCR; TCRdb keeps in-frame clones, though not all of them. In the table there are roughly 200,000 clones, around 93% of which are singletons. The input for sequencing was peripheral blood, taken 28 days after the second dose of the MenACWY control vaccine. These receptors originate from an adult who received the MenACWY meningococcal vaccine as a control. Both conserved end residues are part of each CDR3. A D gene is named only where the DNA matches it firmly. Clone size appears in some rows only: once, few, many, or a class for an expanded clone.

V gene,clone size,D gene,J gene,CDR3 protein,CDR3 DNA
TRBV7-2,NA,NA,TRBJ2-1,CASSTASDDYNEQFF,TGTGCCAGCAGCACGGCTAGCGACGATTACAATGAGCAGTTCTTC
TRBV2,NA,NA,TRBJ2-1,CASKLDRRSRGEQFF,TGTGCCAGCAAACTGGACAGGAGGAGTCGGGGGGAGCAGTTCTTC
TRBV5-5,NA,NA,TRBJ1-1,CASSLAPDNTEAFF,TGTGCCAGCAGCTTGGCTCCAGATAACACTGAAGCTTTCTTT
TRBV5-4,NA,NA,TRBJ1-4,CASSLASGCEKLFF,TGTGCCAGCAGCTTGGCGTCAGGGTGTGAAAAACTGTTTTTT
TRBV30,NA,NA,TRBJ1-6,CAWSASPNSPLHF,TGTGCCTGGAGTGCCTCCCCGAATTCACCCCTCCACTTT
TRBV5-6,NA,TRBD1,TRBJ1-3,CASRGTASGNTIYF,TGTGCCAGCAGGGGGACAGCCTCTGGAAACACCATATATTTT
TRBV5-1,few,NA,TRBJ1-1,CASSYQVGFGDTEAFF,TGCGCCAGCAGCTACCAAGTTGGTTTTGGGGACACTGAAGCTTTCTTT
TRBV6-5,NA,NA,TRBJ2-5,CASSWSQETQYF,TGTGCCAGCAGTTGGAGTCAAGAGACCCAGTACTTC
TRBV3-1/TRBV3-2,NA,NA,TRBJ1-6,CASSESSYNSPLHF,TGTGCCAGCAGCGAGAGCTCCTATAATTCACCCCTCCACTTT
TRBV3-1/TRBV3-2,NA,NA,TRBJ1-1,CASSVTTVGTTVNTEAFF,TGTGCCAGCAGCGTTACGACGGTTGGGACAACCGTTAACACTGAAGCTTTCTTT
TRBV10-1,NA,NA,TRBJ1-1,CASSLQRNTEAFF,TGCGCCAGCAGTCTACAGAGGAACACTGAAGCTTTCTTT
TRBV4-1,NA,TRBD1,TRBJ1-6,CASSPHDRGRNSPLHF,TGCGCCAGCAGCCCTCATGACAGGGGAAGAAATTCACCCCTCCACTTT
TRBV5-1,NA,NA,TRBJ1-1,CASSVTGGKGTEAFF,TGCGCCAGCAGCGTCACCGGGGGGAAAGGCACTGAAGCTTTCTTT
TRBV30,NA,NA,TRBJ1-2,CAWSVNSAVRAGGYTF,TGTGCCTGGAGTGTAAACTCGGCAGTCCGGGCGGGTGGCTACACCTTC
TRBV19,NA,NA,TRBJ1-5,CASSIRREGQPQHF,TGTGCCAGTAGTATAAGGCGGGAGGGTCAGCCCCAGCATTTT
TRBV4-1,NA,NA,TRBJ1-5,CASSLSPPEGNQPQHF,TGCGCCAGCAGCCTCAGCCCCCCGGAGGGCAATCAGCCCCAGCATTTT
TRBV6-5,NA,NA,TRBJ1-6,CASSRQKKGNSPLHF,TGTGCCAGCAGCCGCCAAAAGAAAGGGAATTCACCCCTCCACTTT
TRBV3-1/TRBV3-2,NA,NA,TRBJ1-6,CASSPGTFGNSPLHF,TGTGCCAGCAGCCCCGGGACCTTCGGAAATTCACCCCTCCACTTT
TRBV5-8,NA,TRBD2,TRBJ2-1,CASTTSGGILEQFF,TGTGCCAGCACGACTAGCGGGGGGATTCTTGAGCAGTTCTTC
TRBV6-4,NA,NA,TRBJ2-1,CASSDSGARNEQFF,TGTGCCAGCAGTGACTCTGGGGCGCGAAATGAGCAGTTCTTC
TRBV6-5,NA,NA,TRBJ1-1,CASRVGTEAFF,TGTGCCAGCAGGGTGGGGACCGAAGCTTTCTTT
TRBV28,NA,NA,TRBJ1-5,CASSNGGRPQHF,TGTGCCAGCAGTAACGGAGGCCGGCCCCAGCATTTT